Described below is a single T cell receptor (beta chain) sequence and its context. This sample was included in a study of blood T cell repertoires in COVID-19. The wider study: COVID-19 samples from acute and convalescent phases originated in the United States, Italy and Spain.

This study enrolled people aged about 18 to 100 from 20 to 25 US geographic areas. Germline V gives CDR1 MGHRA, CDR2 YSYEKL. This CDR3 is 15 amino acids long. With 0 bases clipped from V and 6 bases from J, the junction kept 3 bases outside the gene matches. Per the original data handling: Amplification with reference gene primers provided the estimates of nucleated cell counts. Profiled with immunoSEQ multiplex PCR; TCRdb holds only in-frame clones, not every one. V and J calls plus clone size are reproduced from that table; the DNA served to infer D and trimming. Among under 350,000 clones listed, about 88% were seen once.

Sample: PBMCs or T cells enriched from blood (not recorded which). The V and J genes are TRBV4-1 and TRBJ1-4; TRBD1 matches 8 bases. This receptor was taken from a man in his 60s who had recovered from COVID-19. The CDR3 bases are TGCGCCAGCAGCCAAGATGCGGGACAGGATGAAAAACTGTTTTTT. It is translated as CASSQDAGQDEKLFF.